This T cell receptor (beta chain) was found in a study of blood T cell repertoires in COVID-19. Study context: Both acute and convalescent COVID-19 samples were obtained from the United States, Italy and Spain. The analysed material was cDNA or gDNA that came from T cells, B-cell-depleted T cells, or PBMCs.

Participant age was roughly 18 to 89 years, and participants resided in 25 or so US areas. Clinical history reported by participants formed the basis on which cohorts were assigned. The assay was immunoSEQ multiplex PCR, and TCRdb's table has in-frame clones only and misses some. The sample lists roughly 160,000 clones, less than 80% occurring once. The sequence came from a woman aged 65 to 85 in a cohort exposed to, infected with or recovered from COVID-19 (not recorded which). Material: PBMCs or T cells enriched from blood (not recorded which).

CDR3 residues: CASSLNQGSYEQYF. The CDR3 DNA follows: TGTGCCAGCAGTTTAAATCAGGGTTCCTACGAGCAGTACTTC. V and J are TRBV28 and TRBJ2-7; D may be TRBD1 (5 bases). CDR1 is MDHEN, CDR2 SYDVKM, per germline. V was shortened by 2 bases and J by 1 base, with 9 bases between the two germline ends. The CDR3 covers 14 residues.